The entry that follows covers one T cell receptor (beta chain) sequence. Its antigen is still unknown. This specimen comes from a study of T cells in localized non-small cell lung cancer. Whole-study findings and limits: Investigators sequenced only a single tumor region, leaving heterogeneity possible.

Here immunoSEQ multiplex PCR was the method, and the copy in TCRdb shows in-frame clones only, minus some. The table shows 2,000 to 2,500 clones, with approximately 17% occurring only once. The clonotype originates from a man between 40 and 70 years old with stage I squamous cell lung carcinoma. The starting material was normal lung tissue next to the tumor, obtained before any cancer treatment.

The CDR3 DNA reads TGTGCCAGTAGTCGGACAGGGGCGACAGATACGCAGTATTTT. Translating gives CASSRTGATDTQYF. This chain uses TRBV19 with TRBJ2-3, with 9 bases identical to TRBD1. Germline assignment: CDR1 LNHDA and CDR2 SQIVND (reference sequence). This CDR3 region has 14 residues. Trimming removed 5 bases from V and 3 bases from J; junction bases left unmatched: 3.